The 32 T cell receptor beta chains below were found in one sample sequenced in a study of T cells in Graves' hyperthyroidism and ophthalmopathy. Authors of the study amplified TCR beta CDR3 regions from RNA transcripts. First-round RT-PCR of the TCR CDR3 relied on the HTBI primer set. TCRdb called the multiplex PCR reads again in MiXCR, with one record for every CDR3 protein. The profile shows hundreds of thousands of distinct CDR3 sequences, roughly 14% of them singletons. Sequencing input: blood. Receptors were obtained from a man aged 18 to 30 with Graves' ophthalmopathy.

There are many counts of this clonotype. The chain carries TRBV6-1 and TRBJ1-4; possibly TRBD1 for D (5 bases). The CDR3 runs 14 residues. Germline lookup yields CDR1 MNHNS and CDR2 SASEGT. Trimming removed 4 bases from V and 5 bases from J, with 11 bases in between. The CDR3 nucleotides read TGTGCCAGCAGTGGGGGCAGGCGGAATGAAAAACTGTTTTTT. This translates into CASSGGRRNEKLFF.

This clonotype was found many times. J is TRBJ1-3 and V is TRBV5-1, with D unresolved. Trimming cost V 6 bases and J 0 bases, with 10 bases left between them. CDR1 SGHRS and CDR2 YFSETQ come from the germline V gene. The CDR3 loop spans 14 amino acids. The CDR3 region is CASTAANSGNTIYF. The CDR3 bases are TGCGCCAGCACCGCAGCCAACTCTGGAAACACCATATATTTT.

About this clonotype: One base away lies a much larger clone, so this may be a sequencing read error. The chain couples TRBV11-2 to TRBJ2-1; 8 nucleotides match TRBD2. V shed 5 bases and J 2 bases; nucleotides not matched to a gene: 5. Germline CDR1 is SGHAT and CDR2 is FQNNGV. The CDR3 sequence is 15 residues long. The CDR3 loop is CASSRGGTPYNEQFF. As DNA, the CDR3 is TGTGCCAGCAGCCGCGGGGGGACCCCCTACAATGAGCAGTTCTTC.

This clonotype was counted ten times or more. V usage is TRBV20-1 and J usage is TRBJ2-6, with D unresolved. This CDR3 is built from 16 residues. V lost 3 bases to trimming and J lost 0 bases, with 12 bases between them. Looked up from germline, CDR1 is DFQATT and CDR2 is SNEGSKA (reference sequence). DNA of the CDR3: TGCAGTGCTAGGGACCTCCATTACTCTGGGGCCAACGTCCTGACTTTC. Translating gives CSARDLHYSGANVLTF.

This chain connects TRBV9 to TRBJ1-6, with no clear D. Germline values: CDR1 SGDLS, CDR2 YYNGEE. This CDR3 spans 14 amino acids. V gave up 0 bases and J gave up 10 bases, with 11 bases separating them. The CDR3 region is CASSVGPSRSPLHF. The CDR3 DNA reads as TGTGCCAGCAGCGTAGGTCCATCTCGCTCACCCCTCCACTTT.

The chain joins TRBV7-2 to TRBJ1-1; TRBD1 matches 8 bases. J was trimmed by 8 bases and V by 4 bases; bases with no gene match: 12. The CDR3 is 15 amino acids. CDR1 is SGHTA and CDR2 is FQGNSA in the germline V gene. The CDR3 nucleotides read TGTGCCAGCAGCTCAGGACAGGGTTCAGTCGCCGAAGCTTTCTTT. Amino acid sequence: CASSSGQGSVAEAFF.

Ten or more counts support this clonotype. This chain links TRBV3-1 with TRBJ1-1, with D tentatively TRBD1 (5 bases). Trimming shortened V by 2 bases and J by 6 bases, and 13 bases separated the two germline ends. This CDR3 comprises 14 residues. The germline V gene encodes CDR1 LGHDT and CDR2 YNNKEL (reference sequence). Here the CDR3 DNA reads TGTGCCAGCAGCCAACGGGGCGGGGCGCCTGAAGCTTTCTTT. It codes for CASSQRGGAPEAFF.

This clonotype has a count of ten or more. The V and J genes are TRBV12-5 and TRBJ2-3; D may be TRBD2 (6 bases). V lost 6 bases to trimming and J lost 0 bases, with 10 bases between them. Germline V gene data show CDR1 as LGHNT and CDR2 as FRNRAP. CDR3 size: 14 residues. The CDR3 DNA reads TGTGCTAGTGGCGTGGGGGGAAGCACAGATACGCAGTATTTT. It specifies CASGVGGSTDTQYF.

This chain connects TRBV30 to TRBJ1-6; 8 bases align to TRBD1. V lost 4 bases to trimming and J lost 9 bases; unmatched junction nucleotides: 8. Germline CDR1 GTSNPN, CDR2 SVGIG (reference sequence). The CDR3 sequence is 14 residues long. The chain's CDR3 is CAWTPAGGRSPLHF. CDR3 coding DNA: TGTGCCTGGACCCCCGCAGGGGGCCGTTCACCCCTCCACTTT.

This clonotype was detected a few times. The chain combines TRBV6-1 with TRBJ1-2; 11 nucleotides line up with TRBD1. Germline CDR1 MNHNS, CDR2 SASEGT. Trimming took 4 bases from V and 11 from J; bases not matched to a gene: 6. The CDR3 loop spans 13 amino acids. CDR3 sequence (DNA): TGTGCCAGCAGTGCGGACAGGGGGCGGGGATACACCTTC. This encodes CASSADRGRGYTF.

V and J are TRBV12-3 or TRBV12-4 and TRBJ2-6; D not certain. Trimming shortened V by 3 bases and J by 0 bases, and 15 bases separated the two germline ends. This CDR3 contains 18 residues. This CDR3 is CASSLQLGPNSGANVLTF. The CDR3 DNA follows: TGTGCCAGCAGTTTGCAATTAGGGCCTAACTCTGGGGCCAACGTCCTGACTTTC.

This chain uses TRBV5-1 with TRBJ2-2; 12 positions match TRBD2. There are 17 residues in the CDR3. Germline V lookup: CDR1 SGHRS, CDR2 YFSETQ. V lost 3 bases to trimming and J lost 1 base; unmatched junction nucleotides: 4. CDR3: CASSSLAGGQNTGELFF. As DNA, the CDR3 is TGCGCCAGCAGCTCACTAGCGGGGGGACAGAACACCGGGGAGCTGTTTTTT. The complete variable domain, with remaining parts taken from reference TRBV5-1 and TRBJ2-2, reads KAGVTQTPRYLIKTRGQQVTLSCSPISGHRSVSWYQQTPGQGLQFLFEYFSETQRNKGNFPGRFSGRQFSNSRSEMNVSTLELGDSALYLCASSSLAGGQNTGELFFGEGSRLTVL.

This clonotype was seen repeatedly, ten times or more. V is TRBV7-8 and J is TRBJ2-1; D gene uncertain. The CDR3 runs 15 residues. V was clipped by 1 base and J by 6 bases, with 13 bases between them. In germline, CDR1 is SGHVS, CDR2 FQNEAQ. CDR3 sequence (DNA): TGTGCCAGCAGCTTAGGGCCTGCGGTAAGCAATGAGCAGTTCTTC. It encodes CASSLGPAVSNEQFF.

This clonotype appeared a few times. The chain links TRBV29-1 to TRBJ1-1; TRBD1 is a possible D gene (6 bases). V was trimmed by 7 bases and J by 3 bases, leaving 18 bases between them. Germline CDR1 SQVTM, CDR2 ANQGSEA. The CDR3 has 14 amino acids. This CDR3 reads CSETYGTFDTEAFF. The DNA for the CDR3 is TGCAGCGAGACCTACGGGACATTTGACACTGAAGCTTTCTTT.

This clonotype was counted at least ten times. CDR3 protein: CAIRLASDYNEQFF. CDR3 sequence (DNA): TGTGCCATCCGGTTAGCTAGCGATTACAATGAGCAGTTCTTC. V and J are TRBV10-3 and TRBJ2-1, with D tentatively TRBD2 (6 bases). This CDR3 region has 14 residues. The ends were cut back, 8 bases at V and 4 bases at J, with 15 bases in the middle. Germline CDR1 reads ENHRY; CDR2 reads SYGVKD.

The chain joins TRBV9 to TRBJ1-4; D is uncertain. V was clipped by 7 bases and J by 8 bases, with 9 bases between them. CDR1 SGDLS and CDR2 YYNGEE come from the germline V gene. The CDR3 is made up of 11 amino acids. CDR3 sequence: CASGVREKLFF. CDR3 DNA sequence: TGTGCCAGCGGGGTTAGGGAAAAACTGTTTTTT.

The genes are TRBV6-1 and TRBJ2-3; D is undetermined. With 5 bases removed from V and 4 bases from J, the gap between germline ends came to 10 bases. Looked up from germline, CDR1 is MNHNS and CDR2 is SASEGT. The CDR3 covers 13 residues. In DNA, the CDR3 is TGTGCCAGCAGTTATGCCATAGCAGATACGCAGTATTTT. Its protein product is CASSYAIADTQYF.

This clonotype came up many times. The rearrangement links TRBV5-1 to TRBJ2-3; 13 nucleotides line up with TRBD2. CDR1 and CDR2 from the germline V gene are SGHRS and YFSETQ. There are 16 residues in the CDR3. V trimming: 4 bases; J trimming: 1 base; junction bases outside the gene matches: 3. CDR3: CASSVTSGGGTDTQYF. CDR3 DNA sequence: TGCGCCAGCAGCGTTACTAGCGGGGGGGGCACAGATACGCAGTATTTT.

This clonotype has a handful of counts. The rearrangement links TRBV7-9 to TRBJ2-2; D is perhaps TRBD2 (6 bases). This CDR3 contains 16 residues. V was cut by 1 base and J by 0 bases, with 9 bases left in between. Germline CDR1 reads SEHNR; CDR2 reads FQNEAQ (reference sequence). The CDR3 region has the DNA TGTGCCAGCAGCTTAGACGGGACTTCGAACACCGGGGAGCTGTTTTTT. Its translation is CASSLDGTSNTGELFF.

This clonotype has at least ten counts. The chain combines TRBV11-2 with TRBJ2-2; TRBD2 matches at 8 bases. The V and J ends lost 2 bases and 0 bases, in that order; junction bases with no gene match: 2. The CDR3 has 16 amino acids. Germline CDR1 reads SGHAT; CDR2 reads FQNNGV. CDR3 in amino acids: CASSLNSGANTGELFF. The DNA of the CDR3 is TGTGCCAGCAGCTTAAATAGCGGGGCGAACACCGGGGAGCTGTTTTTT.

This clonotype was counted many times. The chain is built from TRBV18 and TRBJ1-2, with a weak D call TRBD1 (6 bases). The V and J ends lost 4 bases and 1 base respectively, with 10 bases between them. Looked up from germline, CDR1 is KGHSH and CDR2 is LQKENI. The CDR3 totals 14 residues. The CDR3 coding sequence is TGTGCCAGCTCACTACAGGGTATTAACTATGGCTACACCTTC. Amino acids: CASSLQGINYGYTF. The full variable domain, its missing parts supplied by reference TRBV18 and TRBJ1-2, is NAGVMQNPRHLVRRRGQEARLRCSPMKGHSHVYWYRQLPEEGLKFMVYLQKENIIDESGMPKERFSAEFPKEGPSILRIQQVVRGDSAAYFCASSLQGINYGYTFGSGTRLTVV.

This chain connects TRBV27 to TRBJ1-1, with a tentative D call TRBD1 (6 bases). Per the germline V gene, CDR1 is MNHEY and CDR2 is SMNVEV (reference sequence). Deletions cut 7 bases from V and 1 base from J, with 10 bases between. The CDR3 runs 13 residues. The CDR3 spells CASTGTQNTEAFF. Written as DNA, the CDR3 is TGTGCCAGCACCGGGACACAGAACACTGAAGCTTTCTTT.

This clonotype was observed at least ten times. CDR3 nucleotides: TGCGCCAGCAGCTCTACCGGGACACACTATGGCTACACCTTC. Protein: CASSSTGTHYGYTF. The chain carries TRBV5-1 and TRBJ1-2, with D maybe TRBD1 (6 bases). The CDR3 contains 14 residues. Germline V gene sequence: CDR1 SGHRS, CDR2 YFSETQ. The ends were cut back, 3 bases at V and 3 bases at J, with 12 bases in the middle.

V gene TRBV3-1 combines with J gene TRBJ2-1; 15 bases map to TRBD2. Germline V gene data show CDR1 as LGHDT and CDR2 as YNNKEL (reference sequence). J gave up 15 bases and V 5 bases, and 8 bases lay outside the gene matches. This CDR3 is built from 14 residues. The CDR3 nucleotides are TGTGCCAGCAGCATGGGACTAGCGGGAGGACCGTCGTTCTTC. It encodes CASSMGLAGGPSFF.

At least ten counts were recorded for this clonotype. V is TRBV2 and J is TRBJ2-2, with no clear D. Germline CDR1 SNHLY, CDR2 FYNNEI. V lost 10 bases to trimming and J lost 0 bases, with 6 bases between them. The CDR3 sequence is 12 residues long. The CDR3 loop reads CATRANTGELFF. The DNA of the CDR3 is TGTGCCACAAGGGCGAACACCGGGGAGCTGTTTTTT.

This clonotype has ten or more counts. The rearrangement links TRBV19 to TRBJ1-1; 7 bases agree with TRBD1. The ends lost 1 base at V and 1 base at J; junction bases unmatched: 9. The CDR3 sequence is 17 residues long. Per the germline V gene, CDR1 is LNHDA and CDR2 is SQIVND (reference sequence). CDR3 loop: CASSIGQGGVRNTEAFF. In DNA form, the CDR3 reads TGTGCCAGTAGTATAGGACAGGGAGGGGTGCGGAACACTGAAGCTTTCTTT.

This clonotype was counted at least ten times. The V gene is TRBV11-2, the J gene TRBJ2-7; D may be TRBD1 (5 bases). Germline V lookup: CDR1 SGHAT, CDR2 FQNNGV. The CDR3 is 16 residues long. The ends were cut back, 0 bases at V and 0 bases at J, with 12 bases in the middle. Here the CDR3 DNA reads TGTGCCAGCAGCTTAGACCAGGGCGGTTACTCCTACGAGCAGTACTTC. Protein product: CASSLDQGGYSYEQYF.

The rearrangement joins TRBV2 to TRBJ1-5, with D perhaps TRBD1 (6 bases). The germline gives CDR1 SNHLY, CDR2 FYNNEI. This CDR3 region has 15 residues. V was cut by 8 bases and J by 3 bases, with 17 bases left in between. CDR3: CASRVGHPLNQPQHF. CDR3 coding DNA: TGTGCCAGCCGGGTGGGACATCCCCTCAATCAGCCCCAGCATTTT. Based on the CDR3 plus reference TRBV2 and TRBJ1-5, the full variable domain is EPEVTQTPSHQVTQMGQEVILRCVPISNHLYFYWYRQILGQKVEFLVSFYNNEISEKSEIFDDQFSVERPDGSNFTLKIRSTKLEDSAMYFCASRVGHPLNQPQHFGDGTRLSIL.

CDR3 loop: CASSPQMGLDYEQYF. CDR3 DNA sequence: TGTGCCAGCAGCCCCCAAATGGGCCTCGACTACGAGCAGTACTTC. The rearrangement joins TRBV7-8 to TRBJ2-7; D is unclear. Germline V gene data show CDR1 as SGHVS and CDR2 as FQNEAQ. The CDR3 runs to 15 residues. Trimming removed 5 bases at V and 3 bases at J, with 17 bases between.

This clonotype was observed at least ten times. The chain is built from TRBV11-2 and TRBJ1-2, with 10 bases matching TRBD1. J was trimmed by 8 bases and V by 5 bases; bases with no gene match: 11. Germline assignment: CDR1 SGHAT and CDR2 FQNNGV. CDR3 length: 15 amino acids. CDR3 in amino acids: CASSLRRQGAHGYTF. The CDR3 nucleotides read TGTGCCAGCAGCCTACGCCGACAGGGGGCCCACGGCTACACCTTC.

This clonotype was seen a single time. A read error is possible here, since a much larger clone lies one base away. V gene TRBV6-2 or TRBV6-3 combines with J gene TRBJ2-1; possibly TRBD2 for D (7 bases). CDR1 is MNHEY and CDR2 is SVGEGT in the germline V gene. This CDR3 has 17 residues. Trimming pared 5 bases from V and 2 bases from J, leaving 19 bases between. CDR3 protein: CASSAGAIEIAYNEQFF. In nucleotides, the CDR3 is TGTGCCAGCAGTGCGGGGGCAATCGAGATTGCCTACAATGAGCAGTTCTTC.

The sample holds many counts of this clonotype. The chain recombines TRBV6-6 with TRBJ2-1; no reliable D call. Trimming took off 0 bases at V and 2 bases at J, with 2 bases between the two ends. The CDR3 is 13 amino acids. From germline, CDR1 is MNHNY and CDR2 SVGAGI (reference sequence). The CDR3, as DNA: TGTGCCAGCAGTTACTCGACCTACAATGAGCAGTTCTTC. The encoded protein is CASSYSTYNEQFF.